This T cell receptor (beta chain) comes out of a study of tumor-infiltrating lymphocytes in primary liver carcinoma. Researchers generated TCR beta cDNA from about 0.5 ug of total RNA, relying on a constant-region primer. Slightly modified ARM-PCR with three nested multiplex PCR rounds yielded TCR beta libraries. TRBV1-TRBV30 forward and Cbeta reverse primers drove the first two approximately 11-cycle rounds. TCRdb re-called the multiplex PCR reads with MiXCR, one entry per CDR3 protein. The table shows 150,000 to 200,000 distinct CDR3 sequences, with 60% occurring only once. Both blood RNA, taken from unsorted whole blood, and germline DNA were extracted. Investigators obtained approximately 3.9 milliliters of peripheral blood ahead of surgery. The sample holds a few counts of this clonotype. The target antigen is unknown. A clone one base away is much larger, so this may be a read error. V lost 5 bases and J lost 0; bases outside the gene matches: 11. This CDR3 is built from 18 residues. CDR1 is SGHAT, CDR2 FQDESV, per germline (reference sequence).

Broader study findings: Tumors had a significantly higher top-250-clone fraction than blood (p = 0.039).

The clonotype comes from a middle-aged man with primary liver carcinoma and hepatitis B virus infection. What was sequenced was peripheral blood. V gene TRBV11-1 combines with J gene TRBJ2-1; TRBD2 aligns across 9 bases. Written as DNA, the CDR3 is TGTGCCAGCAGCCTTACTAGCGGGTGGCTCAGCTCCTACAATGAGCAGTTCTTC. Protein sequence: CASSLTSGWLSSYNEQFF. Filled out from reference TRBV11-1 and TRBJ2-1, the complete variable domain reads EAEVAQSPRYKITEKSQAVAFWCDPISGHATLYWYRQILGQGPELLVQFQDESVVDDSQLPKDRFSAERLKGVDSTLKIQPAELGDSAMYLCASSLTSGWLSSYNEQFFGPGTRLTVL.